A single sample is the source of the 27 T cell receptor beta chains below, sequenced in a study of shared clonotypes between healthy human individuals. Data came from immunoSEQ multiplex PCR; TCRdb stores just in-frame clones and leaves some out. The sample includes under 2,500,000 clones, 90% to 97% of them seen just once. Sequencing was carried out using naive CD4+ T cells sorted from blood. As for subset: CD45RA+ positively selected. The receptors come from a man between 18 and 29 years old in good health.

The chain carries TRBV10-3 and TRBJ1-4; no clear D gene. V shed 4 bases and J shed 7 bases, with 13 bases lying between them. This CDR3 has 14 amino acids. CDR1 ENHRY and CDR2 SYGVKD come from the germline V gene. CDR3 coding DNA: TGTGCCATCAGTGTAGGGAATGGAGGTGAAAAACTGTTTTTT. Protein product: CAISVGNGGEKLFF.

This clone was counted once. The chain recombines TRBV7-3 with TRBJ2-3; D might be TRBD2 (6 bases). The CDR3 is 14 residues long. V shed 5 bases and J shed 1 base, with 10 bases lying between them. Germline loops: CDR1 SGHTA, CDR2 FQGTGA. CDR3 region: CASSLQRGTDTQYF. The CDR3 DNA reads TGTGCCAGCAGCCTGCAGCGGGGCACAGATACGCAGTATTTT.

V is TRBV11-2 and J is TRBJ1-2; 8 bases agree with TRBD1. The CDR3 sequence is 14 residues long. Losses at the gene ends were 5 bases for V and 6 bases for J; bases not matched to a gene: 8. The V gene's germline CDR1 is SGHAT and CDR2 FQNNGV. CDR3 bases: TGTGCCAGCAGCCCGGGAACAGGGGGGCATGGCTACACCTTC. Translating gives CASSPGTGGHGYTF.

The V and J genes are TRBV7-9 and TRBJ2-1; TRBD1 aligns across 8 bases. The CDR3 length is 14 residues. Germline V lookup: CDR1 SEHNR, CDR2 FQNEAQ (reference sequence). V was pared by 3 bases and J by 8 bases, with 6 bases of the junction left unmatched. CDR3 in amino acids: CASSFDRGRDEQFF. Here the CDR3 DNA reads TGTGCCAGCAGCTTTGACAGGGGACGAGATGAGCAGTTCTTC.

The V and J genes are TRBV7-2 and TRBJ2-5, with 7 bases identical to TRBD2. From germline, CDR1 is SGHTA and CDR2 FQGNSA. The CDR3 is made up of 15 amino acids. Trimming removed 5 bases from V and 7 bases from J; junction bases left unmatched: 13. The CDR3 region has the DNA TGTGCCAGCAGCCACGGTCACAGCGGGATAGGGACCCAGTACTTC. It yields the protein CASSHGHSGIGTQYF.

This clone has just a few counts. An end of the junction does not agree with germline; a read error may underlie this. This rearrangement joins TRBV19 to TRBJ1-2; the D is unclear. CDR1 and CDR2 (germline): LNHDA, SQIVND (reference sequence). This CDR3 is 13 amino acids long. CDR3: CASSLELNYGYTF. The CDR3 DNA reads TGTGCCAGTAGTTTAGAACTTAACTATGGCTACACCTTC. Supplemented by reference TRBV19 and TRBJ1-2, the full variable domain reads DGGITQSPKYLFRKEGQNVTLSCEQNLNHDAMYWYRQDPGQGLRLIYYSQIVNDFQKGDIAEGYSVSREKKESFPLTVTSAQKNPTAFYLCASSLELNYGYTFGSGTRLTVV.

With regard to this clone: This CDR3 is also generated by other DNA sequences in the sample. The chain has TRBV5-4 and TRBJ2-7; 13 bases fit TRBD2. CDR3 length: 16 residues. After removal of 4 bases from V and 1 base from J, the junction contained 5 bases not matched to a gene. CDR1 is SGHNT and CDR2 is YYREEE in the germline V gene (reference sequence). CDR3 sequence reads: CASSLGGLAGSYEQYF. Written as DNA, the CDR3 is TGTGCCAGCAGCCTGGGGGGACTAGCGGGATCCTACGAGCAGTACTTC.

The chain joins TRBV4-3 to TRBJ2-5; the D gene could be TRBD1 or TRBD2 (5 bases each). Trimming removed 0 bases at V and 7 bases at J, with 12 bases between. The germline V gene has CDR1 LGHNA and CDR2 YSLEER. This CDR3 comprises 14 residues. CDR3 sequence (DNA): TGCGCCAGCAGCCAAGATAGCCCTGGGGGGACCCAGTACTTC. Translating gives CASSQDSPGGTQYF.

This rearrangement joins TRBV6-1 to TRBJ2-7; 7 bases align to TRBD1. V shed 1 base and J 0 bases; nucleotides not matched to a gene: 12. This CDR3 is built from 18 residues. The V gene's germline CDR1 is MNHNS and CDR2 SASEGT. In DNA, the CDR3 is TGTGCCAGCAGTGAAGGCGTTGTCCGGGACAGAGCCTCCTACGAGCAGTACTTC. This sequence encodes CASSEGVVRDRASYEQYF.

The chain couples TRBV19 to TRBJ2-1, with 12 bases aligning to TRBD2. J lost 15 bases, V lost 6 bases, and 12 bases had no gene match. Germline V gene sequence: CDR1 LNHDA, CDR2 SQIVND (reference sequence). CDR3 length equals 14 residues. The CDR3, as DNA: TGTGCCAGTAGCAAGGGACTAGCGGGCCTAACGGTGTTCTTC. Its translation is CASSKGLAGLTVFF.

CDR3 bases: TGTGCCAGCAAACGGACACCCGGCACTGAAGCTTTCTTT. Its protein is CASKRTPGTEAFF. This chain links TRBV5-4 with TRBJ1-1; weak D call: TRBD1 (5 bases). The V end lost 6 bases, the J end lost 4 bases, and 13 bases lay between the germline ends. Germline V gene sequence: CDR1 SGHNT, CDR2 YYREEE (reference sequence). The CDR3 loop spans 13 amino acids.

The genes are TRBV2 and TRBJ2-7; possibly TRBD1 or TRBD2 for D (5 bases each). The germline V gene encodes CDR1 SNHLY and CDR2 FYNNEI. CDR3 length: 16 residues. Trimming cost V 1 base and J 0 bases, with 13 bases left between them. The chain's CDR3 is CASSEEGDLSSYEQYF. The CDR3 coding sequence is TGTGCCAGCAGTGAAGAAGGGGACCTAAGCTCCTACGAGCAGTACTTC.

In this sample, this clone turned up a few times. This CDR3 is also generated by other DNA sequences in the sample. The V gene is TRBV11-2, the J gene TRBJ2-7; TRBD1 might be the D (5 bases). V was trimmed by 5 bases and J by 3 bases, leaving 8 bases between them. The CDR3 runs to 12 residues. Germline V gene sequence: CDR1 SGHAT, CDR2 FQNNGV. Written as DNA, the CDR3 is TGTGCCAGCAGCCCCGACAGCTACGAGCAGTACTTC. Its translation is CASSPDSYEQYF.

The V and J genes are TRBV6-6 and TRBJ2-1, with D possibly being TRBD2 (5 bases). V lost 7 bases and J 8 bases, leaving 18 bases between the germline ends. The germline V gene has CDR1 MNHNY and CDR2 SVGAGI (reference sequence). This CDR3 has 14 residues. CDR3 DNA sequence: TGTGCCAGCACCCACTCCGGTCCGCGGGATGAGCAGTTCTTC. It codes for CASTHSGPRDEQFF.

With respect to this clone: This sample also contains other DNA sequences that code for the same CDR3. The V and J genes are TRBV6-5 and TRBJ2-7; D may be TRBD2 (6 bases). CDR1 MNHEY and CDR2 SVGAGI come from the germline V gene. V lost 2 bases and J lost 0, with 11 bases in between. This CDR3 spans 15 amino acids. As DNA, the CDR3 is TGTGCCAGCAGTTACCCTCGGGGGAGCTCCTACGAGCAGTACTTC. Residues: CASSYPRGSSYEQYF.

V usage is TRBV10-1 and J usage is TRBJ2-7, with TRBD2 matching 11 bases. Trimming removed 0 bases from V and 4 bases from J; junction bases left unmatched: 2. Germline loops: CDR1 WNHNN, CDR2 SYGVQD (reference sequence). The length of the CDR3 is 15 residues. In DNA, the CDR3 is TGCGCCAGCAGTGAGTCGGCTAGCGGGGGGTACGAGCAGTACTTC. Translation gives CASSESASGGYEQYF.

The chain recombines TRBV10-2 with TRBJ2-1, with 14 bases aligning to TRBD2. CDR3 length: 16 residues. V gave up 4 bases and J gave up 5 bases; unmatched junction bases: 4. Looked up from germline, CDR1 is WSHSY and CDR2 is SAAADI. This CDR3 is CASSGTSGRSDNEQFF. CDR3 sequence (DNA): TGCGCCAGCAGTGGGACTAGCGGGAGGAGCGACAATGAGCAGTTCTTC.

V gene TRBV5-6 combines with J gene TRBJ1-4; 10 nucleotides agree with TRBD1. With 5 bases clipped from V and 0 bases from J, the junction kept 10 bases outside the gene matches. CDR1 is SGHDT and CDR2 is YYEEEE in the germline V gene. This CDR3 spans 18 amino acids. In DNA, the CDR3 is TGTGCCAGCAGTAGGGGACAGGGGATATTTGCAACTAATGAAAAACTGTTTTTT. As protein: CASSRGQGIFATNEKLFF.

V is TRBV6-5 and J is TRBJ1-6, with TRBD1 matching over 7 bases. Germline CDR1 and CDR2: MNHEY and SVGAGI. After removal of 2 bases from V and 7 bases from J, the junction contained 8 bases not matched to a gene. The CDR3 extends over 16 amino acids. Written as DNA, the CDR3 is TGTGCCAGCAGTTACCTCCTCCGGGACAGAAATTCACCCCTCCACTTT. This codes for CASSYLLRDRNSPLHF.

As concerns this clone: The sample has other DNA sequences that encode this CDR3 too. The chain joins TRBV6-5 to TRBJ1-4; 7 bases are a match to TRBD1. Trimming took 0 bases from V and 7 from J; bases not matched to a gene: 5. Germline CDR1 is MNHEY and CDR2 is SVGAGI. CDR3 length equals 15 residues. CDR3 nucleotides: TGTGCCAGCAGTTACTCTAACAGGGGTCGTGAAAAACTGTTTTTT. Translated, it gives CASSYSNRGREKLFF.

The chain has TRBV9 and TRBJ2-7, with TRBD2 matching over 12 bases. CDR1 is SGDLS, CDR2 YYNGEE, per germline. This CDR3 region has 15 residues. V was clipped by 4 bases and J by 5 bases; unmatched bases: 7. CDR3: CASSPPSGRGDEQYF. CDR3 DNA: TGTGCCAGCAGCCCCCCTAGCGGGAGGGGAGACGAGCAGTACTTC.

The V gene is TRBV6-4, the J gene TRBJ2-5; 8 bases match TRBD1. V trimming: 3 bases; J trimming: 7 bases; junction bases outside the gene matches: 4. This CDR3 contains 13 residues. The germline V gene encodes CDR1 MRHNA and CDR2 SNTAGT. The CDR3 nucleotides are TGTGCCAGCAGTGAGAGGACAGGGCTGACCCAGTACTTC. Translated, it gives CASSERTGLTQYF.

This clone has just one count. The CDR3 here is CASSSRGGDEQYF. In nucleotides, the CDR3 is TGTGCCAGCAGTTCCAGGGGGGGCGACGAGCAGTACTTC. The rearrangement links TRBV7-9 to TRBJ2-7, with D perhaps given as TRBD1 or TRBD2 (7 bases each). The CDR3 contains 13 residues. Trimming removed 6 bases from V and 5 bases from J, with 14 bases in between. Germline V gene data show CDR1 as SEHNR and CDR2 as FQNEAQ (reference sequence).

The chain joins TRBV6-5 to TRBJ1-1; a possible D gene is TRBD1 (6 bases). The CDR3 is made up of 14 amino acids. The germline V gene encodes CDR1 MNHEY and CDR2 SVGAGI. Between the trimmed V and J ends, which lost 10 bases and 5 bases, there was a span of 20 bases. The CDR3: CATQDRRERTEAFF. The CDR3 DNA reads TGTGCCACTCAAGACAGGCGCGAAAGAACTGAAGCTTTCTTT.

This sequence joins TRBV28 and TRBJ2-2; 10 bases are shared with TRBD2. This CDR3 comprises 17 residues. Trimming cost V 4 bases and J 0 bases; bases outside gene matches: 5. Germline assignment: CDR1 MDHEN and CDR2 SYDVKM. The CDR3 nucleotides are TGTGCCAGCAGTTCCATACTAGCGGGGTCGAACACCGGGGAGCTGTTTTTT. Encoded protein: CASSSILAGSNTGELFF.

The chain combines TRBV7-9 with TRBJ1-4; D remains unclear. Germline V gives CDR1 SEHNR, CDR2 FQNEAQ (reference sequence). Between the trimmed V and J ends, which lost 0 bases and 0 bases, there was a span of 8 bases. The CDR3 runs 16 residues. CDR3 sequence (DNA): TGTGCCAGCAGCTTAGCCTCAGATCCAACTAATGAAAAACTGTTTTTT. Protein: CASSLASDPTNEKLFF. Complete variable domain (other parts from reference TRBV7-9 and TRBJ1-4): DTGVSQNPRHKITKRGQNVTFRCDPISEHNRLYWYRQTLGQGPEFLTYFQNEAQLEKSRLLSDRFSAERPKGSFSTLEIQRTEQGDSAMYLCASSLASDPTNEKLFFGSGTQLSVL.

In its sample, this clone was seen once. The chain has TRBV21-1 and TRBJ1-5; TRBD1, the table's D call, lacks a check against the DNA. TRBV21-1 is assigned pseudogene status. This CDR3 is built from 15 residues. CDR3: CASSRRTGEGQPQHF. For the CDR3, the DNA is TGTGCCAGCAGCAGGAGGACAGGGGAGGGTCAGCCCCAGCATTTT.